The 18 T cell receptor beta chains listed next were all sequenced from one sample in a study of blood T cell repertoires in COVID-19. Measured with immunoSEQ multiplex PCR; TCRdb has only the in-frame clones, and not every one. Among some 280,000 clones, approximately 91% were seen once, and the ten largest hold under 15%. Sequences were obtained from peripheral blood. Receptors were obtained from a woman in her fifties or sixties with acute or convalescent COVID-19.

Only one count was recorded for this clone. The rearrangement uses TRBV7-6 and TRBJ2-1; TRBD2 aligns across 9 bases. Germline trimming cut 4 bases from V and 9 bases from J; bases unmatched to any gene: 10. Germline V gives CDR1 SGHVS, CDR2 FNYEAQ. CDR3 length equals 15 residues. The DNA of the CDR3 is TGTGCCAGCAGCTCCGGACTAGCGACAAGGAGTGAGCAGTTCTTC. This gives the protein CASSSGLATRSEQFF.

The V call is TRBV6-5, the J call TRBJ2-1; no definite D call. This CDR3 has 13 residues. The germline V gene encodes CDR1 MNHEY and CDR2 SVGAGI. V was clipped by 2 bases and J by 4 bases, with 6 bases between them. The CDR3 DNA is TGTGCCAGCAGTTACAACTTGTACAATGAGCAGTTCTTC. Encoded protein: CASSYNLYNEQFF.

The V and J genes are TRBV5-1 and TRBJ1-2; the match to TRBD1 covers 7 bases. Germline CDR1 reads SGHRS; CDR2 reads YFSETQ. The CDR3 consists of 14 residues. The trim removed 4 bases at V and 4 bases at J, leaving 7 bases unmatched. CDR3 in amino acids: CASSLNRGLYGYTF. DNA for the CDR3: TGCGCCAGCAGCCTTAACAGGGGACTCTATGGCTACACCTTC.

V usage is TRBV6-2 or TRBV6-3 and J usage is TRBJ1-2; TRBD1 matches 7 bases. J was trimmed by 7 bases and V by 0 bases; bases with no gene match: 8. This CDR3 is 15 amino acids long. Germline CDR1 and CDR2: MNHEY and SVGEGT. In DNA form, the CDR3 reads TGTGCCAGCAGTTACTCGAGGGGGCAAATCAGTGGCTACACCTTC. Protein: CASSYSRGQISGYTF.

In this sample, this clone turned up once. CDR3 bases: TGCGCCAGCAGCCCGGCACCTCTAGCGGCTAGCACAGATACGCAGTATTTT. It codes for CASSPAPLAASTDTQYF. The gene calls are TRBV5-1 and TRBJ2-3; 7 bases match TRBD2. Germline V gene sequence: CDR1 SGHRS, CDR2 YFSETQ. V was clipped by 4 bases and J by 0 bases; unmatched bases: 11. The CDR3 sequence is 17 residues long.

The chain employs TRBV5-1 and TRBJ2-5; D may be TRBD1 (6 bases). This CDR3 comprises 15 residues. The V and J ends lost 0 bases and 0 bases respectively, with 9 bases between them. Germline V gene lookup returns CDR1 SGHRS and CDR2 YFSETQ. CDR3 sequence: CASSLDGTNQETQYF. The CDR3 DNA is TGCGCCAGCAGCTTGGACGGGACAAACCAAGAGACCCAGTACTTC.

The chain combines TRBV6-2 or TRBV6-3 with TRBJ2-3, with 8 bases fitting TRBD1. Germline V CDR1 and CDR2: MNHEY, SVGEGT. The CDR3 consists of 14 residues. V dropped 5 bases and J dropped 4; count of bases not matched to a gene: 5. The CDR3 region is CASSADRGADTQYF. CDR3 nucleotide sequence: TGTGCCAGCAGTGCAGACAGGGGCGCAGATACGCAGTATTTT.

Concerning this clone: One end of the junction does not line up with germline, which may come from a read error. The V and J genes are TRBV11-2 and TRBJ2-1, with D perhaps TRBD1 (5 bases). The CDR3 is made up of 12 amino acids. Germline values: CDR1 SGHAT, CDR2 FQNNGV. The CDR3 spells CASSLEDNEQFF. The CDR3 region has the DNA TGTGCCAGCAGCTTAGAGGACAACGAGCAGTTCTTC.

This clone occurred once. For the CDR3, the DNA is TGTGCCAGCAGTTCACCTCGGGCAGGAGGACAGCCCCAGCATTTT. Translation: CASSSPRAGGQPQHF. The chain couples TRBV6-6 to TRBJ1-5; D remains unclear. The CDR3 totals 15 residues. CDR1 is MNHNY and CDR2 is SVGAGI in the germline V gene (reference sequence). Trimming left V 4 bases short and J 7 bases short, with 17 bases between.

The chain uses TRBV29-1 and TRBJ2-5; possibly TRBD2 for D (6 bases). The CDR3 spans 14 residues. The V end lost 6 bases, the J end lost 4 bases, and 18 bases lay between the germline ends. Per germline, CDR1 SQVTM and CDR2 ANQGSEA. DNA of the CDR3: TGCAGCGTGGGCATAAGGAGGGGCGGAGAGACCCAGTACTTC. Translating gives CSVGIRRGGETQYF.

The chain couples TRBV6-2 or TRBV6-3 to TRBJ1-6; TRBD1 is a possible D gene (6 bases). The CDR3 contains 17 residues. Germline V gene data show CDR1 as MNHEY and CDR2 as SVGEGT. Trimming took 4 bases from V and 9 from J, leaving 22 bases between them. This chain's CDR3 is CASSFMTGAGTGSPLHF. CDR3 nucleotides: TGTGCCAGCAGTTTCATGACAGGCGCCGGTACTGGTTCACCCCTCCACTTT.

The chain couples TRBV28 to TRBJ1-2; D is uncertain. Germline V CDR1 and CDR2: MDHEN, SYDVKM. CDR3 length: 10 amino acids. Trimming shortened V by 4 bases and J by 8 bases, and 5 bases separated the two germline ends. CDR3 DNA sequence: TGTGCCAGCAGTTCGGTGGGCTACACCTTC. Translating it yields CASSSVGYTF.

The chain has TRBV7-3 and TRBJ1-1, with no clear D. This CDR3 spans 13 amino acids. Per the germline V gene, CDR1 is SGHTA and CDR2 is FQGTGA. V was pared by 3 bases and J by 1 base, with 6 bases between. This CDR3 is CASSFNKNTEAFF. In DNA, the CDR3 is TGTGCCAGCAGCTTTAACAAGAACACTGAAGCTTTCTTT. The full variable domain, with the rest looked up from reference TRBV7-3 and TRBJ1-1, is GAGVSQTPSNKVTEKGKYVELRCDPISGHTALYWYRQSLGQGPEFLIYFQGTGAADDSGLPNDRFFAVRPEGSVSTLKIQRTERGDSAVYLCASSFNKNTEAFFGQGTRLTVV.

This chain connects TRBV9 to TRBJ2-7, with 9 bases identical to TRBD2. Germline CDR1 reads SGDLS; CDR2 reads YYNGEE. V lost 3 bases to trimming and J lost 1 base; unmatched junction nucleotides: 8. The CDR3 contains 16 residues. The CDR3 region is CASSEAGGLGSYEQYF. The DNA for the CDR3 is TGTGCCAGCAGCGAGGCGGGGGGGCTAGGTTCCTACGAGCAGTACTTC.

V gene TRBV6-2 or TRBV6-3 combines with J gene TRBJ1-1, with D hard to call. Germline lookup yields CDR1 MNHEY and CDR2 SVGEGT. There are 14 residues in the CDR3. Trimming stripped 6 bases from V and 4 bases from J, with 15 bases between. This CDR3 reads CASSASPAGTEAFF. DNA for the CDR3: TGTGCCAGCAGCGCGAGCCCTGCGGGCACTGAAGCTTTCTTT.

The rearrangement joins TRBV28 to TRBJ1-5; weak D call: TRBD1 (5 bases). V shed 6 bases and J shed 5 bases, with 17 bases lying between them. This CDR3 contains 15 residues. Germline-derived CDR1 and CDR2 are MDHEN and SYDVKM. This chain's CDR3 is CASSHRLRVHQPQHF. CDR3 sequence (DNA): TGTGCCAGCAGCCATAGGCTCAGGGTCCATCAGCCCCAGCATTTT.

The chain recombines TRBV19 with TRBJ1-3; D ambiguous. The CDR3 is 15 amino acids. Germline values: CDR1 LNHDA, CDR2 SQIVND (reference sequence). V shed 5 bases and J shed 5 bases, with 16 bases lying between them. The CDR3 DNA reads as TGTGCCAGTAGTGAGTGGAGCTCCCCGAGAAACACCATATATTTT. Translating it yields CASSEWSSPRNTIYF.

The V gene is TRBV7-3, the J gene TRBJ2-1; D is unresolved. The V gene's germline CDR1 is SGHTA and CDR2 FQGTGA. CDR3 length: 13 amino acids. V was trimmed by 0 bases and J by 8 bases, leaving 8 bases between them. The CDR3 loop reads CASSLTSGDEQFF. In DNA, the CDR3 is TGTGCCAGCAGCTTAACGTCGGGTGATGAGCAGTTCTTC.